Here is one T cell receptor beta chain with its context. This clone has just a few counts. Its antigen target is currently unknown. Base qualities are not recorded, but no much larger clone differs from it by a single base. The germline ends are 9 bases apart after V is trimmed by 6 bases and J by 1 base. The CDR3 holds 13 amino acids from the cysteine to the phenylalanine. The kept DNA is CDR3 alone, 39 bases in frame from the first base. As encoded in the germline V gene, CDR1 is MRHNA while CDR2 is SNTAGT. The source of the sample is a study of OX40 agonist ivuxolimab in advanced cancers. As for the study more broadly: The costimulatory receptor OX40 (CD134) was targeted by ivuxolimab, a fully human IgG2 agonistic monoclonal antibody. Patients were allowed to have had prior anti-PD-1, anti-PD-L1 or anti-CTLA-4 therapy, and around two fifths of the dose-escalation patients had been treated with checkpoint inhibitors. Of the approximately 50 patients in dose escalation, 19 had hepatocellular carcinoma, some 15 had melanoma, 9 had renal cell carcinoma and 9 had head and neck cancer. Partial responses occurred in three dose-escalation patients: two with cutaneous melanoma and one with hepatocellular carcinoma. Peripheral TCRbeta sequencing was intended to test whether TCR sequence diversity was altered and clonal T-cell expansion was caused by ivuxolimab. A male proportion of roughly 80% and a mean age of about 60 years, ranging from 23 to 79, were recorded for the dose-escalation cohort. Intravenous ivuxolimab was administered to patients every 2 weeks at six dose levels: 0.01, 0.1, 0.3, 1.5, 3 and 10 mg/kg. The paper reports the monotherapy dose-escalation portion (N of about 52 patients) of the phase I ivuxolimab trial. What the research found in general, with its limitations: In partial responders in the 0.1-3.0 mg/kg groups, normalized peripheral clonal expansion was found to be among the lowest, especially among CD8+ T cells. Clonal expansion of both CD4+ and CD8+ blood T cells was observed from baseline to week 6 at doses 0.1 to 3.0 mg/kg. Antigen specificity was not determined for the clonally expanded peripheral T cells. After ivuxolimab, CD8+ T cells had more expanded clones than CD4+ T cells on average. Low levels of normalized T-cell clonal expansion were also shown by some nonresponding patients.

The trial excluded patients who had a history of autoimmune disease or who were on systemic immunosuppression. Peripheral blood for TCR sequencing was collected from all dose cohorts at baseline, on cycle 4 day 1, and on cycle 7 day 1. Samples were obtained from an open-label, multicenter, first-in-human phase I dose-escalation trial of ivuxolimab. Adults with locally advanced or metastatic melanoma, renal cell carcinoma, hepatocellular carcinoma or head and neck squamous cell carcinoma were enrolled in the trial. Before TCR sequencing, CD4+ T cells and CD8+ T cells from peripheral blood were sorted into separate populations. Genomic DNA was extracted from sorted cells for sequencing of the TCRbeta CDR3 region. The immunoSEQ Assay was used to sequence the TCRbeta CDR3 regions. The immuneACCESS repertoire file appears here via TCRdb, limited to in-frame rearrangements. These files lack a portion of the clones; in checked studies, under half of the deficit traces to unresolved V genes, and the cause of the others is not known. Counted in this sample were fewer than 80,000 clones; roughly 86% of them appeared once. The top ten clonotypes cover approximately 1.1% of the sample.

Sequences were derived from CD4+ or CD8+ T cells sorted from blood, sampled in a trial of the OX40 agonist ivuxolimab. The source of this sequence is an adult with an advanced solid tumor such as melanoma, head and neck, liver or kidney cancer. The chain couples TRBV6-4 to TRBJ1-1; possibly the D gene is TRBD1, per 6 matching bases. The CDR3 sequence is CASSVRGNTEAFF. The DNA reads TGTGCCAGCAGCGTCAGGGGGAACACTGAAGCTTTCTTT.